This entry concerns a single T cell receptor beta chain. The data belong to a study of blood T cell repertoires in COVID-19. Study information: COVID-19 samples collected from the United States, Italy and Spain covered acute and convalescent phases.

Authors' analysis steps: For nucleated cells, counts were estimated from reference gene primer amplification. Profiled with immunoSEQ multiplex PCR; TCRdb holds only in-frame clones, not every one. The V and J calls and clone size come from that table; D and trimming were worked out from the DNA. This sample has about 110,000 clones, with over 60% found just once. The sequence was obtained from a human donor in a cohort sampled during active or convalescent COVID-19. The sequencing input was peripheral blood.

DNA for the CDR3: TGTGCCAGCAGCGACCGGCGGGGGGGCACAGATACGCAGTATTTT. Translation gives CASSDRRGGTDTQYF. The chain couples TRBV6-2 or TRBV6-3 to TRBJ2-3; 8 nucleotides line up with TRBD2. Germline V gives CDR1 MNHEY, CDR2 SVGEGT. The CDR3 totals 15 residues. The V and J ends lost 6 bases and 1 base, in that order; junction bases with no gene match: 6.